The 20 T cell receptor beta chains in this list originate from one sample, sequenced in a study of blood T cell repertoires in COVID-19. Generated by immunoSEQ multiplex PCR, the TCRdb table keeps only in-frame clones and is missing some. Here the sample spans some 200,000 clones, about nine tenths being singletons. The source material was PBMCs or T cells enriched from blood (not recorded which). These receptors all come from a woman in her thirties who had recovered from COVID-19.

The table lists this clone with a count of one. The V and J genes are TRBV5-1 and TRBJ1-1, with TRBD1 as a possible D gene (5 bases). This CDR3 is built from 14 residues. The V end lost 0 bases, the J end lost 12 bases, and 18 bases lay between the germline ends. CDR1 is SGHRS, CDR2 YFSETQ, per germline. The CDR3 spells CASSLEGTGTRPFF. CDR3 DNA: TGCGCCAGCAGCTTGGAGGGCACAGGAACGAGGCCTTTCTTT.

Only a few counts were recorded for this clone. The CDR3: CASSPDRDTEAFF. In DNA form, the CDR3 reads TGTGCCAGCTCACCTGACAGGGACACTGAAGCTTTCTTT. The chain is built from TRBV18 and TRBJ1-1; 7 nucleotides align to TRBD1. The V gene's germline CDR1 is KGHSH and CDR2 LQKENI. This CDR3 spans 13 amino acids. V dropped 3 bases and J dropped 3; count of bases not matched to a gene: 1.

The chain employs TRBV5-5 and TRBJ2-2; a weak D match, TRBD1 (5 bases). CDR1 SGHKS and CDR2 YYEKEE come from the germline V gene (reference sequence). The CDR3 runs to 13 residues. Trimming shortened V by 4 bases and J by 7 bases, and 11 bases separated the two germline ends. The CDR3 bases are TGTGCCAGCAGCCCACCCCAGGGCGGGGAGCTGTTTTTT. This gives the protein CASSPPQGGELFF.

The V call is TRBV19, the J call TRBJ2-1, with 10 positions matching TRBD1. The CDR3 runs to 16 residues. Germline V gene lookup returns CDR1 LNHDA and CDR2 SQIVND (reference sequence). V gave up 1 base and J gave up 7 bases; unmatched junction bases: 7. This chain's CDR3 is CASSIGLTGGRNEQFF. The CDR3 coding sequence is TGTGCCAGTAGTATAGGATTGACAGGGGGCAGGAATGAGCAGTTCTTC.

The V call is TRBV11-2, the J call TRBJ1-4; 9 nucleotides line up with TRBD1. There are 14 residues in the CDR3. V lost 4 bases, J lost 6 bases, and 3 bases stayed unmatched. Per the germline V gene, CDR1 is SGHAT and CDR2 is FQNNGV. The CDR3 is CASSSTGGDEKLFF. The CDR3 coding sequence is TGTGCCAGCAGCTCGACAGGGGGTGATGAAAAACTGTTTTTT.

This sequence joins TRBV2 and TRBJ2-7; 10 nucleotides line up with TRBD2. V shed 5 bases, J shed 3 bases, and the junction held 7 bases outside the gene matches. CDR3 length: 15 residues. The germline V gene has CDR1 SNHLY and CDR2 FYNNEI. CDR3 region: CASSPTTSGIYEQYF. CDR3 sequence (DNA): TGTGCCAGCAGTCCCACTACTAGCGGGATCTACGAGCAGTACTTC.

This chain connects TRBV7-3 to TRBJ2-1; D is perhaps TRBD1 (6 bases). The V gene's germline CDR1 is SGHTA and CDR2 FQGTGA. V lost 5 bases to trimming and J lost 9 bases, with 17 bases between them. The CDR3 runs to 14 residues. CDR3 amino acids: CASSESRGLGEQFF. CDR3 bases: TGTGCCAGCAGCGAATCAAGGGGGTTGGGTGAGCAGTTCTTC.

The CDR3 sequence is CASSSTGDGDYGYTF. The CDR3 DNA reads TGTGCCAGCAGCTCCACAGGGGACGGTGACTATGGCTACACCTTC. This sequence joins TRBV7-3 and TRBJ1-2; 7 nucleotides match TRBD1. Per germline, CDR1 SGHTA and CDR2 FQGTGA. There are 15 residues in the CDR3. Trimming took 4 bases from V and 3 from J; bases not matched to a gene: 8.

The chain combines TRBV5-4 with TRBJ2-6, with 9 bases lining up with TRBD1. CDR3 length: 17 amino acids. J was trimmed by 1 base and V by 7 bases; bases with no gene match: 9. From germline, CDR1 is SGHNT and CDR2 YYREEE (reference sequence). The CDR3: CASPTIGTGSGANVLTF. DNA of the CDR3: TGTGCCAGCCCAACCATCGGGACAGGGTCTGGGGCCAACGTCCTGACTTTC. Full variable domain (outside the CDR3, taken from reference TRBV5-4 and TRBJ2-6): ETGVTQSPTHLIKTRGQQVTLRCSSQSGHNTVSWYQQALGQGPQFIFQYYREEENGRGNFPPRFSGLQFPNYSSELNVNALELDDSALYLCASPTIGTGSGANVLTFGAGSRLTVL.

CDR3 nucleotides: TGCGCCAGCAGCCTTCCGGGACAGCCCTTGAACACTGAAGCTTTCTTT. Translating gives CASSLPGQPLNTEAFF. The rearrangement uses TRBV4-1 and TRBJ1-1; 7 bases fit TRBD1. CDR3 length equals 16 residues. Looked up from germline, CDR1 is MGHRA and CDR2 is YSYEKL. V shed 4 bases and J 0 bases; nucleotides not matched to a gene: 8.

The rearrangement uses TRBV29-1 and TRBJ2-3; D is unresolved. Germline CDR1 SQVTM, CDR2 ANQGSEA. With 4 bases removed from V and 3 bases from J, the gap between germline ends came to 5 bases. CDR3 length: 11 residues. CDR3 DNA sequence: TGCAGCGTTGGTCGGACAGATACGCAGTATTTT. It encodes CSVGRTDTQYF.

The chain has TRBV7-9 and TRBJ1-3, with D perhaps matching TRBD1 (6 bases). The V end was cut by 5 bases, the J end by 1 base, with 15 bases between. The CDR3 is made up of 16 amino acids. The germline gives CDR1 SEHNR, CDR2 FQNEAQ (reference sequence). DNA for the CDR3: TGTGCCAGCAGCACTTACAGGGAGAGGTCTGGAAACACCATATATTTT. Its translation: CASSTYRERSGNTIYF. Full variable domain (rest looked up from reference TRBV7-9 and TRBJ1-3): DTGVSQNPRHKITKRGQNVTFRCDPISEHNRLYWYRQTLGQGPEFLTYFQNEAQLEKSRLLSDRFSAERPKGSFSTLEIQRTEQGDSAMYLCASSTYRERSGNTIYFGEGSWLTVV.

J is TRBJ1-1 and V is TRBV27; the D gene is possibly TRBD1 (5 bases). Trimming stripped 5 bases from V and 7 bases from J, with 23 bases between. Germline V gives CDR1 MNHEY, CDR2 SMNVEV (reference sequence). The CDR3 is 16 amino acids. The CDR3 loop is CASSSRKGPTDVEAFF. In nucleotides, the CDR3 is TGTGCCAGCAGTAGCCGGAAGGGGCCCACGGATGTTGAAGCTTTCTTT.

The gene calls are TRBV18 and TRBJ1-2; possibly TRBD1 for D (5 bases). This CDR3 spans 13 amino acids. The ends were cut back, 8 bases at V and 0 bases at J, with 10 bases in the middle. From germline, CDR1 is KGHSH and CDR2 LQKENI. CDR3 nucleotide sequence: TGTGCCAGCCTACGACAGACTAACTATGGCTACACCTTC. This sequence encodes CASLRQTNYGYTF.

In this sample, this clone turned up a few times. The chain uses TRBV28 and TRBJ2-2, with D possibly TRBD1 on 6 matching bases. CDR1 MDHEN and CDR2 SYDVKM come from the germline V gene. The germline V and J ends were trimmed by 5 bases and 3 bases, with 19 bases remaining between them. The CDR3 is made up of 17 amino acids. CDR3 protein: CASSPPSTGYYTGELFF. DNA of the CDR3: TGTGCCAGCAGTCCGCCATCTACAGGGTATTACACCGGGGAGCTGTTTTTT.

The J gene is TRBJ1-2, the V gene TRBV18; D possibly corresponds to TRBD1 (6 bases). This CDR3 is built from 14 residues. Trimming cost V 8 bases and J 3 bases, with 16 bases left between them. Germline CDR1 reads KGHSH; CDR2 reads LQKENI. In DNA form, the CDR3 reads TGTGCCAGCAGACCTACAGGGCTCGACTATGGCTACACCTTC. It is translated as CASRPTGLDYGYTF.

This clone was seen once. J is TRBJ1-5 and V is TRBV10-3; tentative D call: TRBD1 (6 bases). From germline, CDR1 is ENHRY and CDR2 SYGVKD. Trimming removed 7 bases from V and 7 bases from J, with 14 bases in between. There are 13 residues in the CDR3. The CDR3 loop is CAITGGAGQPQHF. The CDR3 nucleotides are TGTGCCATCACGGGGGGGGCTGGGCAGCCCCAGCATTTT.

The CDR3 nucleotides are TGTGCCAGCAGCCAAGAATTCGAAGCGCGGACCTACGAGCAGTACTTC. It specifies CASSQEFEARTYEQYF. The V and J genes are TRBV3-1 (or the pseudogene TRBV3-2) and TRBJ2-7; D is ambiguous. Trimming left V 0 bases short and J 2 bases short, with 14 bases between. From germline, CDR1 is LGHDT and CDR2 YNNKEL (reference sequence). The CDR3 is 16 residues long.

As for this clone: Distinct nucleotide sequences in the sample also encode this CDR3. The V gene is TRBV5-1, the J gene TRBJ2-7; 10 bases are a match to TRBD2. J was trimmed by 1 base and V by 1 base; bases with no gene match: 14. This CDR3 is 19 amino acids long. The V gene's germline CDR1 is SGHRS and CDR2 YFSETQ. CDR3 DNA sequence: TGCGCCAGCAGCTTGAGAGGGCTAGCGGGAGATATCCTTTCCTACGAGCAGTACTTC. Protein sequence: CASSLRGLAGDILSYEQYF. Full variable domain (rest looked up from reference TRBV5-1 and TRBJ2-7): KAGVTQTPRYLIKTRGQQVTLSCSPISGHRSVSWYQQTPGQGLQFLFEYFSETQRNKGNFPGRFSGRQFSNSRSEMNVSTLELGDSALYLCASSLRGLAGDILSYEQYFGPGTRLTVT.

In its sample, this clone was seen a few times. V is TRBV7-9 and J is TRBJ2-1; D remains ambiguous. Germline V CDR1 and CDR2: SEHNR, FQNEAQ (reference sequence). Trimming cost V 5 bases and J 2 bases, with 7 bases left between them. The CDR3 contains 13 residues. The CDR3 coding sequence is TGTGCCAGCAGCCCCCTCGCCTACAATGAGCAGTTCTTC. Protein: CASSPLAYNEQFF.